These 27 T cell receptor beta chains were all obtained from the same sample, sequenced in a study of T-cell reconstitution after alpha-beta-depleted transplantation in children. As it was prepared, the TCRbeta library received unique molecular identifiers. One entry per CDR3 protein, called by TCRdb with MiXCR from the PCR reads. The sample yields some 300,000 distinct CDR3 sequences, 10% seen once. Sample: PBMCs, taken before TCRalphabeta/CD19-depleted stem cell transplant. The source is a boy under two years old with acute myeloid leukemia, due to receive a stem cell transplant.

This clonotype was observed a few times. This chain joins TRBV5-8 and TRBJ1-4; D unclear. In germline, CDR1 is SGHTS, CDR2 YDEGEE. This CDR3 comprises 14 residues. The germline V and J ends were trimmed by 0 bases and 7 bases, with 10 bases remaining between them. The CDR3 reads CASSLVASGEKLFF. DNA for the CDR3: TGTGCCAGCAGCTTGGTGGCATCTGGTGAAAAACTGTTTTTT.

This clonotype has a count of ten or more. This chain's CDR3 is CASSPQGIEAFF. The CDR3 coding sequence is TGTGCCAGCAGCCCACAGGGCATTGAAGCTTTCTTT. The rearrangement uses TRBV11-2 and TRBJ1-1; weak D call: TRBD1 (6 bases). Per germline, CDR1 SGHAT and CDR2 FQNNGV. The CDR3 sequence is 12 residues long. The V end lost 5 bases, the J end lost 7 bases, and 11 bases lay between the germline ends.

There are many counts of this clonotype. This chain uses TRBV14 with TRBJ2-2, with D unclear. The germline V and J ends were trimmed by 0 bases and 1 base, with 6 bases remaining between them. The CDR3 has 15 residues. Per germline, CDR1 SGHDN and CDR2 FVKESK. For the CDR3, the DNA is TGTGCCAGCAGCCAAGACAATTGGAACACCGGGGAGCTGTTTTTT. Residues: CASSQDNWNTGELFF.

This chain links TRBV7-2 with TRBJ2-7; TRBD2 is a possible D gene (6 bases). CDR3 length equals 15 residues. Germline CDR1 and CDR2: SGHTA and FQGNSA. V lost 2 bases, J lost 3 bases, and 14 bases lay in between. CDR3 coding DNA: TGTGCCAGCAGCTTAAGCTACGGAGGGGTCTACGAGCAGTACTTC. Amino acid sequence: CASSLSYGGVYEQYF.

This clonotype was counted many times. This sequence joins TRBV11-2 and TRBJ2-1; possible D gene TRBD1, 5 bases. V lost 2 bases and J lost 3, with 11 bases in between. Germline V CDR1 and CDR2: SGHAT, FQNNGV. This CDR3 comprises 15 residues. The CDR3 loop is CASSLQGLLYNEQFF. For the CDR3, the DNA is TGTGCCAGCAGCTTACAGGGCCTCCTCTACAATGAGCAGTTCTTC.

Concerning this clonotype: A read error is possible here, since a much larger clone lies one base away. The chain is built from TRBV24-1 and TRBJ2-7; TRBD2 is a possible D gene (5 bases). The CDR3 spans 13 residues. CDR1 and CDR2 (germline): KGHDR, SFDVKD. The DNA for the CDR3 is TGTGCCACCAGTGTGTCAGGAGGATACGAGCAGCACTTC. Residues: CATSVSGGYEQHF.

This clonotype was counted many times. The chain joins TRBV7-6 to TRBJ1-5; D is ambiguous. Germline lookup yields CDR1 SGHVS and CDR2 FNYEAQ. The CDR3 totals 21 residues. Trimming removed 5 bases from V and 0 bases from J, with 29 bases in between. The CDR3 DNA reads as TGTGCCAGCAGCCCCCGGCCGTCTGTCCCTGGACGTAGGAATAGCAATCAGCCCCAGCATTTT. Its protein product is CASSPRPSVPGRRNSNQPQHF.

This clonotype was picked up many times. The chain is built from TRBV11-2 and TRBJ2-2; D gene unclear. V lost 5 bases, J lost 9 bases, and 16 bases lay in between. The CDR3 totals 14 residues. Germline loops: CDR1 SGHAT, CDR2 FQNNGV. The CDR3 nucleotides read TGTGCCAGCAGCCGTGCCCGTCAGAGCCGGGAGCTGTTTTTT. Its protein product is CASSRARQSRELFF.

In this sample, this clonotype turned up once. The chain carries TRBV18 and TRBJ2-1; D assignment may be TRBD1 or TRBD2 (6 bases each). Germline V lookup: CDR1 KGHSH, CDR2 LQKENI. V dropped 0 bases and J dropped 5 bases, with 14 bases sitting between them. The CDR3 totals 16 residues. CDR3 coding DNA: TGTGCCAGCTCACCACCGTACGGGGGCTCTCACAATGAGCAGTTCTTC. Protein product: CASSPPYGGSHNEQFF. The variable domain in full, with the rest retrieved from reference TRBV18 and TRBJ2-1, is NAGVMQNPRHLVRRRGQEARLRCSPMKGHSHVYWYRQLPEEGLKFMVYLQKENIIDESGMPKERFSAEFPKEGPSILRIQQVVRGDSAAYFCASSPPYGGSHNEQFFGPGTRLTVL.

A single count supports this clonotype. The rearrangement links TRBV7-2 to TRBJ2-3; 7 bases are shared with TRBD2. CDR1 is SGHTA, CDR2 FQGNSA, per germline. The CDR3 length is 16 residues. The junction had 5 bases not matched to a gene; V was cut back by 0 bases and J by 2 bases. The CDR3 region is CASSLAAGLYTDTQYF. The CDR3 coding sequence is TGTGCCAGCAGCTTAGCAGCGGGACTATACACAGATACGCAGTATTTT.

In its sample, this clonotype was seen many times. V is TRBV7-2 and J is TRBJ1-1; no clear D gene. The CDR3 length is 15 residues. CDR1 and CDR2 from the germline V gene are SGHTA and FQGNSA. Trimming removed 2 bases from V and 4 bases from J, with 14 bases in between. In DNA, the CDR3 is TGTGCCAGCAGCTTACCTAATATTAGAGGCACTGAAGCTTTCTTT. Amino acids: CASSLPNIRGTEAFF.

In this sample, this clonotype turned up a few times. V usage is TRBV6-1 and J usage is TRBJ1-2; a possible D gene is TRBD1 (5 bases). The germline V and J ends were trimmed by 5 bases and 4 bases, with 14 bases remaining between them. The CDR3 is made up of 14 amino acids. CDR1 is MNHNS, CDR2 SASEGT, per germline. This CDR3 reads CASSPDPGGYGYTF. In DNA, the CDR3 is TGTGCCAGCAGTCCTGATCCTGGGGGCTATGGCTACACCTTC.

Ten or more counts support this clonotype. The chain uses TRBV6-5 and TRBJ2-6; D is unclear. Germline-derived CDR1 and CDR2 are MNHEY and SVGAGI. V lost 2 bases to trimming and J lost 3 bases, with 5 bases between them. The CDR3 runs to 14 residues. CDR3 sequence (DNA): TGTGCCAGCAGTTACAGGTTTGGGGCCAACGTCCTGACTTTC. Its protein is CASSYRFGANVLTF.

The table lists this clonotype with many counts. The J gene is TRBJ2-2, the V gene TRBV7-2; 8 bases align to TRBD2. In germline, CDR1 is SGHTA, CDR2 FQGNSA. With V trimmed by 3 bases and J by 5 bases, 11 bases remained unmatched. The CDR3 length is 17 residues. The CDR3 here is CASSFLLGTRGTGELFF. The CDR3 nucleotides read TGTGCCAGCAGCTTCCTCCTAGGGACTAGGGGGACCGGGGAGCTGTTTTTT.

This chain uses TRBV28 with TRBJ2-7; D is unresolved. Trimming pared 5 bases from V and 4 bases from J, leaving 9 bases between. CDR1 is MDHEN, CDR2 SYDVKM, per germline. The CDR3 consists of 12 residues. CDR3 bases: TGTGCCAGCAGTCATCCACAGTACGAGCAGTACTTC. Translating it yields CASSHPQYEQYF.

Only a few counts were recorded for this clonotype. This chain joins TRBV12-3 or TRBV12-4 and TRBJ2-2, with D hard to call. V gave up 3 bases and J gave up 1 base, with 6 bases separating them. The CDR3 has 14 residues. CDR3 nucleotide sequence: TGTGCCAGCAGTTTTATGTGGAACACCGGGGAGCTGTTTTTT. This encodes CASSFMWNTGELFF.

This clonotype was recorded many times. The chain is built from TRBV7-2 and TRBJ1-2; D remains ambiguous. The CDR3 has 12 residues. Trimming removed 1 base at V and 3 bases at J, with 3 bases between. Per the germline V gene, CDR1 is SGHTA and CDR2 is FQGNSA. CDR3 region: CASSLVHYGYTF. The CDR3 nucleotides read TGTGCCAGCAGCTTAGTTCACTATGGCTACACCTTC.

This clonotype was detected many times. The rearrangement joins TRBV4-1 to TRBJ2-2, with 8 bases matching TRBD2. V lost 0 bases, J lost 5 bases, and 2 bases stayed unmatched. The CDR3 runs 15 residues. Germline V gene sequence: CDR1 MGHRA, CDR2 YSYEKL. The CDR3 DNA reads TGCGCCAGCAGCCAAGAGCCGGGGGGGACCGGGGAGCTGTTTTTT. Its translation: CASSQEPGGTGELFF.

The V and J genes are TRBV7-2 and TRBJ2-5, with D perhaps being TRBD1 or TRBD2 (5 bases each). V lost 3 bases, J lost 4 bases, and 18 bases lay in between. Germline CDR1 SGHTA, CDR2 FQGNSA. This CDR3 is built from 16 residues. Written as DNA, the CDR3 is TGTGCCAGCAGCTTCAGTAGGTCATCAGGGAGAGAGACCCAGTACTTC. It yields the protein CASSFSRSSGRETQYF.

This clonotype was picked up many times. The chain uses TRBV15 and TRBJ2-7; perhaps TRBD1 as D (6 bases). With 5 bases removed from V and 1 base from J, the gap between germline ends came to 9 bases. Germline-derived CDR1 and CDR2 are LNHNV and YYDKDF (reference sequence). The length of the CDR3 is 13 residues. The CDR3: CATSLRGSYEQYF. DNA of the CDR3: TGTGCCACCAGCCTCAGGGGATCCTACGAGCAGTACTTC.

The V call is TRBV10-3, the J call TRBJ2-5; 8 nucleotides align to TRBD2. This CDR3 is 14 amino acids long. V gave up 1 base and J gave up 4 bases; unmatched junction bases: 2. The germline V gene encodes CDR1 ENHRY and CDR2 SYGVKD. The CDR3 here is CAISEYLAGETQYF. The CDR3 nucleotides read TGTGCCATCAGTGAGTACCTAGCGGGAGAGACCCAGTACTTC.

This clonotype occurred many times. The chain links TRBV7-6 to TRBJ2-2, with TRBD1 matching 9 bases. CDR3 length: 14 amino acids. CDR1 is SGHVS, CDR2 FNYEAQ, per germline. The J segment lost 5 bases and the V segment lost 3 bases, leaving 1 base of the junction unmatched. The CDR3 DNA sequence: TGTGCCAGCAGCTTGGACAGGGGAACCGGGGAGCTGTTTTTT. It translates to CASSLDRGTGELFF.

A single count supports this clonotype. Since a much larger clone is just one base distant, this may be a read error. The chain uses TRBV7-2 and TRBJ1-1; no reliable D call. CDR1 and CDR2 from the germline V gene are SGHTA and FQGNSA. The CDR3 contains 15 residues. CDR3 residues: CVSSLATTFSTEAFF. CDR3 in DNA: TGTGTCAGCAGCTTAGCGACGACGTTTAGCACTGAAGCTTTCTTT.

This clonotype showed up just a few times. The chain has TRBV7-9 and TRBJ2-1, with D unclear. This CDR3 contains 13 residues. V was cut by 2 bases and J by 5 bases, with 7 bases left in between. CDR1 and CDR2 from the germline V gene are SEHNR and FQNEAQ (reference sequence). DNA for the CDR3: TGTGCCAGCAGCTTATTTCTCGACAATGAGCAGTTCTTC. Encoded protein: CASSLFLDNEQFF.

The chain has TRBV5-1 and TRBJ1-2, with D uncertain. Germline lookup yields CDR1 SGHRS and CDR2 YFSETQ. CDR3 size: 16 residues. Trimming cost V 2 bases and J 4 bases, with 18 bases left between them. CDR3 coding DNA: TGCGCCAGCAGCTTTCGGGTGCATTCACGTGGCTATGGCTACACCTTC. It codes for CASSFRVHSRGYGYTF.

This chain joins TRBV4-3 and TRBJ2-7, with unresolved D. Germline-derived CDR1 and CDR2 are LGHNA and YSLEER. The CDR3 runs 16 residues. V was shortened by 0 bases and J by 0 bases, with 12 bases between the two germline ends. The CDR3 protein is CASSQDLLGGSYEQYF. In nucleotides, the CDR3 is TGCGCCAGCAGCCAAGATCTTTTGGGCGGCTCCTACGAGCAGTACTTC.

The chain employs TRBV7-9 and TRBJ1-2; D gene uncertain. The CDR3 length is 15 residues. Germline CDR1 and CDR2: SEHNR and FQNEAQ (reference sequence). Trimming removed 1 base at V and 0 bases at J, with 9 bases between. The DNA for the CDR3 is TGTGCCAGCAGCTTAGTCCCGGACCCTAACTATGGCTACACCTTC. Amino acid sequence: CASSLVPDPNYGYTF.